These 14 T cell receptor beta chains were all obtained from the same sample, sequenced in a study of blood T cell repertoires in COVID-19. TCRdb's table, derived via immunoSEQ multiplex PCR, lists solely in-frame clones and lacks some. This table has under 150,000 clones, about 85% appearing once. The sample taken for sequencing was peripheral blood. These receptors all stem from a woman aged 55-69 years with COVID-19, enrolled during active disease.

The chain links TRBV3-1 (or the pseudogene TRBV3-2) to TRBJ2-1, with D perhaps matching TRBD1 (5 bases). The germline V and J ends were trimmed by 4 bases and 6 bases, with 16 bases remaining between them. The germline gives CDR1 LGHDT, CDR2 YNNKEL (reference sequence). The CDR3 sequence is 15 residues long. This CDR3 is CASSPSLDSSNEQFF. Written as DNA, the CDR3 is TGTGCCAGCAGCCCCTCCCTTGACAGCTCCAATGAGCAGTTCTTC.

The rearrangement links TRBV6-1 to TRBJ1-5; 7 bases fit TRBD1. CDR1 and CDR2 from the germline V gene are MNHNS and SASEGT. Trimming at V came to 2 bases and at J to 3 bases, leaving 7 bases not matched to a gene. The CDR3 extends over 16 amino acids. The CDR3 DNA reads TGTGCCAGCAGTGAAAGGTGGGACAGCGACAATCAGCCCCAGCATTTT. Translating gives CASSERWDSDNQPQHF.

This sequence joins TRBV19 and TRBJ1-1, with D possibly TRBD1 on 5 matching bases. Looked up from germline, CDR1 is LNHDA and CDR2 is SQIVND (reference sequence). Trimming removed 9 bases at V and 3 bases at J, with 20 bases between. There are 15 residues in the CDR3. The CDR3 reads CASQDWGTGDTEAFF. As DNA, the CDR3 is TGTGCCAGCCAAGACTGGGGTACGGGGGACACTGAAGCTTTCTTT.

V is TRBV12-2 and J is TRBJ1-2; whether TRBD1, the table's D call, matches the DNA was not checked. TRBV12-2 is recorded as a pseudogene. CDR3 length equals 12 residues. The CDR3 sequence is CASRSYSYGYTF. DNA for the CDR3: TGTGCAAGTCGCTCCTACAGCTATGGCTACACCTTC.

The J gene is TRBJ1-2, the V gene TRBV27; 8 bases map to TRBD1. CDR1 is MNHEY, CDR2 SMNVEV, per germline (reference sequence). Germline trimming cut 7 bases from V and 6 bases from J; bases unmatched to any gene: 16. The CDR3 sequence is 16 residues long. The CDR3, as DNA: TGTGCCAGCACCCACCGAGGGGCGGACAGGGTTAATGGCTACACCTTC. It translates to CASTHRGADRVNGYTF.

Only one count was recorded for this clone. Here the CDR3 DNA reads TGCGCCAGCAGCTTAGGACAGCGCACAGATACGCAGTATTTT. Its protein product is CASSLGQRTDTQYF. This chain joins TRBV5-1 and TRBJ2-3; a possible D gene is TRBD1 (6 bases). This CDR3 contains 14 residues. Deletions cut 2 bases from V and 1 base from J, with 8 bases between. Germline assignment: CDR1 SGHRS and CDR2 YFSETQ.

The chain is built from TRBV5-1 and TRBJ2-1; TRBD2 aligns across 7 bases. The CDR3 loop spans 17 amino acids. Unmatched junction bases numbered 9, after V lost 1 base and J lost 2 bases. CDR1 and CDR2 from the germline V gene are SGHRS and YFSETQ. CDR3 in amino acids: CASSLRLTSRTYNEQFF. CDR3 nucleotide sequence: TGCGCCAGCAGCTTGCGATTGACTAGCAGGACCTACAATGAGCAGTTCTTC.

The genes are TRBV9 and TRBJ1-5; 8 nucleotides match TRBD1. Losses at the gene ends were 0 bases for V and 6 bases for J; bases not matched to a gene: 5. Germline V gene data show CDR1 as SGDLS and CDR2 as YYNGEE. The CDR3 sequence is 15 residues long. This CDR3 reads CASSVGGQDTQPQHF. Here the CDR3 DNA reads TGTGCCAGCAGCGTAGGGGGACAGGACACTCAGCCCCAGCATTTT.

This clone was seen a handful of times. CDR3 sequence (DNA): TGTGCCAGCAGCCAAGGGCAGGGGGATCAGCCCCAGCATTTT. Translating it yields CASSQGQGDQPQHF. V is TRBV3-1 (or the pseudogene TRBV3-2) and J is TRBJ1-5; 7 bases fit TRBD1. V was clipped by 1 base and J by 5 bases; unmatched bases: 2. The CDR3 covers 14 residues. Germline-derived CDR1 and CDR2 are LGHDT and YNNKEL (reference sequence).

This chain joins TRBV3-1 (or the pseudogene TRBV3-2) and TRBJ2-2, with no clear D. Germline CDR1 reads LGHDT; CDR2 reads YNNKEL (reference sequence). The ends were cut back, 1 base at V and 7 bases at J, with 10 bases in the middle. The CDR3 covers 14 residues. CDR3 in DNA: TGTGCCAGCAGCCAAGTTTTAACGGGCGGGGAGCTGTTTTTT. Translating gives CASSQVLTGGELFF.

DNA of the CDR3: TGTGCCACCAGTGTTACCTACGGGGGGGTCACTGAAGCTTTCTTT. Encoded protein: CATSVTYGGVTEAFF. The rearrangement joins TRBV24-1 to TRBJ1-1, with a weak D call TRBD1 (5 bases). The V gene's germline CDR1 is KGHDR and CDR2 SFDVKD. The V gene lost 5 bases and the J gene lost 4 bases, with 16 bases spanning the gap. This CDR3 is built from 15 residues.

Only one count was recorded for this clone. This chain uses TRBV19 with TRBJ1-2; possibly TRBD1 for D (6 bases). This CDR3 has 13 residues. Germline values: CDR1 LNHDA, CDR2 SQIVND (reference sequence). V was clipped by 5 bases and J by 7 bases, with 14 bases between them. CDR3 bases: TGTGCCAGTAGTCTCGAGGGGGAAGGTGGCTACACCTTC. This codes for CASSLEGEGGYTF.

CDR3: CASSDTGLNSPLHF. Written as DNA, the CDR3 is TGTGCCAGCAGCGACACAGGGCTCAATTCACCCCTCCACTTT. V usage is TRBV11-2 and J usage is TRBJ1-6, with D possibly TRBD1 on 6 matching bases. The germline V gene encodes CDR1 SGHAT and CDR2 FQNNGV. The CDR3 spans 14 residues. The V gene lost 5 bases and the J gene lost 7 bases, with 12 bases spanning the gap.

The chain links TRBV19 to TRBJ1-2; 7 bases agree with TRBD1. The CDR3 loop spans 16 amino acids. Per the germline V gene, CDR1 is LNHDA and CDR2 is SQIVND (reference sequence). V shed 3 bases and J 8 bases; nucleotides not matched to a gene: 15. The CDR3 spells CASSIYGQAEIWGYTF. The DNA for the CDR3 is TGTGCCAGTAGTATTTATGGACAGGCGGAGATCTGGGGCTACACCTTC.